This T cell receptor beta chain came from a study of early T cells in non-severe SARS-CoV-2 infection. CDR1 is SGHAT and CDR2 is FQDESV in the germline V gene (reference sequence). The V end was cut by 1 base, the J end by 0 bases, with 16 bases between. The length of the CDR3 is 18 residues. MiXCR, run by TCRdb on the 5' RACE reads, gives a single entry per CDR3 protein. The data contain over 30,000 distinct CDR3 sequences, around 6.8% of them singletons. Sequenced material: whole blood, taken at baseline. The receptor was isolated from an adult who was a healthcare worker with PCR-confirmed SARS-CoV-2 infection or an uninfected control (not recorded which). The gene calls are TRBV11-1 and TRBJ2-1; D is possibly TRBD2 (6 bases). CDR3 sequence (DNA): TGTGCCAGCAGCTTAGTAAGGCTAGCGTCGAGCTCCTACAATGAGCAGTTCTTC. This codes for CASSLVRLASSSYNEQFF.